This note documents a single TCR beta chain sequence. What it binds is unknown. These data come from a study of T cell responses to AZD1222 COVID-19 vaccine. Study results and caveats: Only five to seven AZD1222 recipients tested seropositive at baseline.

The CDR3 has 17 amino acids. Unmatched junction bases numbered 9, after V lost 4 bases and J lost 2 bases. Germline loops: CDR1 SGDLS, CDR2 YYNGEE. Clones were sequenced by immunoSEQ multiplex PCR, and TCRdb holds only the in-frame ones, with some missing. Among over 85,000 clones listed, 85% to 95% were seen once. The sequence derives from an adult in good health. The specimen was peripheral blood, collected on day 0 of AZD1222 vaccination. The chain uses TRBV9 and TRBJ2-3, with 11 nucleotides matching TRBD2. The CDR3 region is CASSLVGSGGVTDTQYF. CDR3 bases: TGTGCCAGCAGCCTAGTGGGTAGCGGGGGGGTCACAGATACGCAGTATTTT.